The entry below describes one T cell receptor beta chain. This entry belongs to a study of blood T cell repertoires in COVID-19. Profiled with immunoSEQ multiplex PCR; TCRdb holds only in-frame clones, not every one. The sample consists of approximately 390,000 clones, 70% to 90% of them appearing once. Germline CDR1 SGHDN, CDR2 FVKESK. This CDR3 spans 14 amino acids. The V gene lost 1 base and the J gene lost 2 bases, with 8 bases spanning the gap. Input material: PBMCs or T cells enriched from blood (not recorded which). V is TRBV14 and J is TRBJ1-1; D is unclear. The sequence derives from a woman in her forties with acute COVID-19. The CDR3 DNA follows: TGTGCCAGCAGCCAAGGTATTGTTAACACTGAAGCTTTCTTT. Translating gives CASSQGIVNTEAFF.